Included here is one T cell receptor beta chain sequence, with context. Its matching antigen is unknown. The source of the sample is a study of T cell responses to AZD1222 COVID-19 vaccine. Study-wide findings and caveats: CD4 TCRs linked to vaccination spanned spike, dominating at 160-218 and 743-854. Repertoires were sampled only after the peak T cell response. The donors showed a predominance of white British ancestry and of females, with possible underestimation of clonal diversity.

Assay: immunoSEQ multiplex PCR; the TCRdb copy retains only in-frame clones and omits some. The sample yields 100,000 to 150,000 clones, around 87% seen once. CDR1 LNHDA and CDR2 SQIVND come from the germline V gene (reference sequence). This CDR3 has 16 amino acids. Trimming cost V 1 base and J 9 bases, with 19 bases left between them. The V and J genes are TRBV19 and TRBJ1-5; D gene uncertain. Sample: peripheral blood, taken on day 0 of AZD1222 vaccination. The TCR originated in an adult in good health. The CDR3: CASSIVNLAMVRPQHF. The CDR3 DNA reads as TGTGCCAGTAGTATAGTAAACCTTGCCATGGTCCGGCCCCAGCATTTT. The variable domain in full, completed from reference TRBV19 and TRBJ1-5, reads DGGITQSPKYLFRKEGQNVTLSCEQNLNHDAMYWYRQDPGQGLRLIYYSQIVNDFQKGDIAEGYSVSREKKESFPLTVTSAQKNPTAFYLCASSIVNLAMVRPQHFGDGTRLSIL.